The 8 T cell receptor beta chains presented below share a single source sample, sequenced in a study of blood T cell repertoires in COVID-19. The repertoire was sequenced with immunoSEQ multiplex PCR; TCRdb's copy has only in-frame clones and lacks some. The sample consists of around 340,000 clones, 83% of them appearing once. Sequencing was carried out using peripheral blood. These TCRs come from a man under 40 with active or convalescent COVID-19.

This clone was counted a few times. This chain links TRBV7-2 with TRBJ1-6, with 11 bases matching TRBD1. From germline, CDR1 is SGHTA and CDR2 FQGNSA. V lost 5 bases and J lost 11; bases outside the gene matches: 8. The CDR3 loop spans 15 amino acids. As DNA, the CDR3 is TGTGCCAGCAGCACACCGGGACAGGGGGGAACACCCCTCCACTTT. Protein product: CASSTPGQGGTPLHF.

The V and J genes are TRBV29-1 and TRBJ1-1, with 9 bases identical to TRBD1. Germline V gives CDR1 SQVTM, CDR2 ANQGSEA. V shed 5 bases and J 2 bases; nucleotides not matched to a gene: 3. The CDR3 spans 13 residues. CDR3 protein: CSVQTGGNTEAFF. The CDR3 DNA follows: TGCAGCGTTCAAACAGGGGGCAACACTGAAGCTTTCTTT.

This clone has more than one count but fewer than ten. V and J are TRBV4-3 and TRBJ1-2, with D tentatively TRBD1 (5 bases). The CDR3 is 13 amino acids. Trimming pared 5 bases from V and 2 bases from J, leaving 9 bases between. The V gene's germline CDR1 is LGHNA and CDR2 YSLEER. DNA for the CDR3: TGCGCCAGCAGCTCGGGACTAAACTATGGCTACACCTTC. It is translated as CASSSGLNYGYTF.

The genes are TRBV11-2 and TRBJ2-3, with 8 bases aligning to TRBD2. The germline CDR1 and CDR2 sequences are SGHAT and FQNNGV. This CDR3 has 17 residues. With 3 bases clipped from V and 4 bases from J, the junction kept 12 bases outside the gene matches. The CDR3 coding sequence is TGTGCCAGCAGCTTCACTGGGGGCGGGGGGATTTCAGATACGCAGTATTTT. Translated: CASSFTGGGGISDTQYF.

The V gene is TRBV5-4, the J gene TRBJ2-7; a weak D match, TRBD2 (6 bases). The V and J ends lost 5 bases and 4 bases respectively, with 19 bases between them. Germline CDR1 SGHNT, CDR2 YYREEE (reference sequence). This CDR3 is built from 15 residues. CDR3 amino acids: CASRSFLETRYEQYF. CDR3 bases: TGTGCCAGCAGAAGTTTCCTAGAGACTAGATACGAGCAGTACTTC.

The rearrangement joins TRBV28 to TRBJ1-2; the D is unclear. The CDR3 has 13 residues. Germline V gives CDR1 MDHEN, CDR2 SYDVKM. The V gene lost 7 bases and the J gene lost 4 bases, with 13 bases spanning the gap. This CDR3 is CASTGSAGYGYTF. In DNA form, the CDR3 reads TGTGCCAGCACCGGGTCGGCGGGCTATGGCTACACCTTC.

The V gene is TRBV6-5, the J gene TRBJ1-2; 11 nucleotides align to TRBD1. Germline lookup yields CDR1 MNHEY and CDR2 SVGAGI. Trimming at V came to 7 bases and at J to 7 bases, leaving 8 bases not matched to a gene. CDR3 size: 14 residues. CDR3 protein: CASTPRDRGFGYTF. For the CDR3, the DNA is TGTGCCAGCACTCCCCGGGACAGGGGGTTTGGCTACACCTTC.

V is TRBV7-6 and J is TRBJ2-4; D may be TRBD1 (5 bases). Trimming removed 4 bases at V and 0 bases at J, with 13 bases between. The CDR3 runs 16 residues. Germline loops: CDR1 SGHVS, CDR2 FNYEAQ. CDR3 in amino acids: CASSSLTDLAKNIQYF. The CDR3 bases are TGTGCCAGCAGCTCGCTGACAGACCTAGCCAAAAACATTCAGTACTTC. The whole variable domain, filled in from reference TRBV7-6 and TRBJ2-4, reads GAGVSQSPRYKVTKRGQDVALRCDPISGHVSLYWYRQALGQGPEFLTYFNYEAQQDKSGLPNDRFSAERPEGSISTLTIQRTEQRDSAMYRCASSSLTDLAKNIQYFGAGTRLSVL.